A selection of T cell receptor beta chains follows, all from one sample in a study of blood T cells in healthy people across ages. MiXCR, run by TCRdb on the 5' RACE reads, gives a single entry per CDR3 protein. The data hold some 1.4 million distinct CDR3 sequences, with about 43% observed a single time. Sample: blood. These receptors came from a woman younger than 35 in good health. The CDR3 runs from the conserved cysteine through the conserved F or W. D genes are given only for firm matches. Where a row states a size, it is once, few, many or the class of an expanded clone; other rows omit it.

j_call: TRBJ1-2
cdr3_length: 14
d_call: .
v_call: TRBV12-3/TRBV12-4
clone_size: .
cdr3_nt: TGTGCCAGCAGCTACAGGGAGGCTAACTATGGCTACACCTTC
cdr3_aa: CASSYREANYGYTF

j_call: TRBJ2-1
cdr3_length: 15
d_call: TRBD2
v_call: TRBV11-2
clone_size: few
cdr3_nt: TGTGCCAGCAGCTCATTTAGCGGGAGGGACAATGAGCAGTTCTTC
cdr3_aa: CASSSFSGRDNEQFF

j_call: TRBJ2-5
cdr3_length: 14
d_call: .
v_call: TRBV20-1
clone_size: .
cdr3_nt: TGCAGTGCAACAGACCGCACTAGTCAAGAGACCCAGTACTTC
cdr3_aa: CSATDRTSQETQYF

j_call: TRBJ2-7
cdr3_length: 17
d_call: TRBD2
v_call: TRBV13
clone_size: .
cdr3_nt: TGTGCCAGCAGCCGACTAGCGGGAGGGCCAGCCACCTACGAGCAGTACTTC
cdr3_aa: CASSRLAGGPATYEQYF

j_call: TRBJ2-7
cdr3_length: 14
d_call: TRBD1
v_call: TRBV20-1
clone_size: .
cdr3_nt: TGCAGTGCTAGAGATGGGACAGGGGGGTACGAGCAGTACTTC
cdr3_aa: CSARDGTGGYEQYF

j_call: TRBJ2-4
cdr3_length: 15
d_call: TRBD2
v_call: TRBV12-3/TRBV12-4
clone_size: .
cdr3_nt: TGTGCCAGCAGTTTATCAGCGGGGGACAAAAACATTCAGTACTTC
cdr3_aa: CASSLSAGDKNIQYF

j_call: TRBJ1-1
cdr3_length: 11
d_call: .
v_call: TRBV5-1
clone_size: few
cdr3_nt: TGCGCCAGCCACCAAAACACTGAAGCTTTCTTT
cdr3_aa: CASHQNTEAFF

j_call: TRBJ2-5
cdr3_length: 15
d_call: .
v_call: TRBV4-2
clone_size: .
cdr3_nt: TGTGCCAGCAGCCAAGAGGGGGGGCATCAAGAGACCCAGTACTTC
cdr3_aa: CASSQEGGHQETQYF

j_call: TRBJ2-5
cdr3_length: 15
d_call: TRBD1
v_call: TRBV5-1
clone_size: few
cdr3_nt: TGCGCCAGCAGCTCCTCCGGGACAGGGGGAGAGACCCAGTACTTC
cdr3_aa: CASSSSGTGGETQYF

j_call: TRBJ2-1
cdr3_length: 15
d_call: .
v_call: TRBV5-1
clone_size: .
cdr3_nt: TGCGCCAGCAGCTTGGGCGGGGACGGATACAATGAGCAGTTCTTC
cdr3_aa: CASSLGGDGYNEQFF

j_call: TRBJ2-7
cdr3_length: 16
d_call: .
v_call: TRBV6-4
clone_size: .
cdr3_nt: TGTGCCAGCAGTGACGCCCCGGGACGCTTTCCCTACGAGCAGTACTTC
cdr3_aa: CASSDAPGRFPYEQYF

j_call: TRBJ2-2
cdr3_length: 14
d_call: .
v_call: TRBV12-3/TRBV12-4
clone_size: .
cdr3_nt: TGTGCCAGCAGTTTAGCGCGAGGGCGCGGGGAGCTGTTTTTT
cdr3_aa: CASSLARGRGELFF

j_call: TRBJ2-3
cdr3_length: 17
d_call: .
v_call: TRBV20-1
clone_size: few
cdr3_nt: TGCAGTGCTAGAGACCCCAATACCCGTGCTAGCACAGATACGCAGTATTTT
cdr3_aa: CSARDPNTRASTDTQYF

j_call: TRBJ2-7
cdr3_length: 11
d_call: .
v_call: TRBV20-1
clone_size: many
cdr3_nt: TGCAGCGCAAGGGGTGGTCACGAGCAGTACTTC
cdr3_aa: CSARGGHEQYF

j_call: TRBJ2-7
cdr3_length: 16
d_call: TRBD1
v_call: TRBV7-9
clone_size: .
cdr3_nt: TGTGCCAGCCACGGGACAGGCGATAGCTCCTACAATGAGCAGTACTTC
cdr3_aa: CASHGTGDSSYNEQYF

j_call: TRBJ2-1
cdr3_length: 14
d_call: .
v_call: TRBV5-1
clone_size: once
cdr3_nt: TGCGCCAGCAGCTTGGACTCCGCTCACAATGAGCAGTTCTTC
cdr3_aa: CASSLDSAHNEQFF

j_call: TRBJ2-5
cdr3_length: 17
d_call: TRBD2
v_call: TRBV2
clone_size: .
cdr3_nt: TGTGCCACTCTGGTCTTCCTCGAGACTAGCGCCCACGAGACCCAGTACTTC
cdr3_aa: CATLVFLETSAHETQYF

j_call: TRBJ2-3
cdr3_length: 18
d_call: TRBD2
v_call: TRBV12-3/TRBV12-4
clone_size: .
cdr3_nt: TGTGCCAGCAGGGTGGGGGGGATCGGCGAGGGTTACACAGATACGCAGTATTTT
cdr3_aa: CASRVGGIGEGYTDTQYF

j_call: TRBJ2-7
cdr3_length: 16
d_call: .
v_call: TRBV4-1
clone_size: .
cdr3_nt: TGCGCCAGCAGCCCTTACCGGACGGGTTCCTACAATGAGCAGTACTTC
cdr3_aa: CASSPYRTGSYNEQYF

j_call: TRBJ2-1
cdr3_length: 17
d_call: TRBD2
v_call: TRBV5-1
clone_size: .
cdr3_nt: TGCGCCAGCAGCACGGGACTAGCGGGGGCGACGGGTAATGAGCAGTTCTTC
cdr3_aa: CASSTGLAGATGNEQFF

j_call: TRBJ2-5
cdr3_length: 15
d_call: .
v_call: TRBV11-2
clone_size: few
cdr3_nt: TGTGCCAGCAGTCAAGCTCGGGGCTTCGGGGAGACCCAGTACTTC
cdr3_aa: CASSQARGFGETQYF

j_call: TRBJ2-3
cdr3_length: 14
d_call: .
v_call: TRBV2
clone_size: .
cdr3_nt: TGTGCCAGCGCCCCCAACGTTCAGGGGGATACGCAGTATTTT
cdr3_aa: CASAPNVQGDTQYF

j_call: TRBJ2-5
cdr3_length: 16
d_call: TRBD2
v_call: TRBV12-3/TRBV12-4
clone_size: .
cdr3_nt: TGTGCCAGCAGTTTAGTAGCGGGGCTAGCGGAAGAGACCCAGTACTTC
cdr3_aa: CASSLVAGLAEETQYF

j_call: TRBJ2-3
cdr3_length: 15
d_call: TRBD2
v_call: TRBV6-1
clone_size: .
cdr3_nt: TGTGCCAGCAGCGACCGGGACTATAGCACAGATACGCAGTATTTT
cdr3_aa: CASSDRDYSTDTQYF

j_call: TRBJ2-5
cdr3_length: 18
d_call: TRBD1
v_call: TRBV10-2
clone_size: .
cdr3_nt: TGCGCCAGCAGTGAGCCGGCCATCAAGCTGGGACAGCAAGAGACCCAGTACTTC
cdr3_aa: CASSEPAIKLGQQETQYF

j_call: TRBJ2-3
cdr3_length: 18
d_call: TRBD2
v_call: TRBV4-2
clone_size: .
cdr3_nt: TGTGCCAGCCAAGATCTGCTAGCGGGAGCCATGAGCACAGATACGCAGTATTTT
cdr3_aa: CASQDLLAGAMSTDTQYF

j_call: TRBJ1-4
cdr3_length: 15
d_call: .
v_call: TRBV20-1
clone_size: few
cdr3_nt: TGCAGTGCTAGAGATCCCCGGGCCTCTAATGAAAAACTGTTTTTT
cdr3_aa: CSARDPRASNEKLFF

j_call: TRBJ2-7
cdr3_length: 14
d_call: .
v_call: TRBV6-5
clone_size: .
cdr3_nt: TGTGCCAGCAGTTCGGCAGGCATCTCCTACGAGCAGTACTTC
cdr3_aa: CASSSAGISYEQYF